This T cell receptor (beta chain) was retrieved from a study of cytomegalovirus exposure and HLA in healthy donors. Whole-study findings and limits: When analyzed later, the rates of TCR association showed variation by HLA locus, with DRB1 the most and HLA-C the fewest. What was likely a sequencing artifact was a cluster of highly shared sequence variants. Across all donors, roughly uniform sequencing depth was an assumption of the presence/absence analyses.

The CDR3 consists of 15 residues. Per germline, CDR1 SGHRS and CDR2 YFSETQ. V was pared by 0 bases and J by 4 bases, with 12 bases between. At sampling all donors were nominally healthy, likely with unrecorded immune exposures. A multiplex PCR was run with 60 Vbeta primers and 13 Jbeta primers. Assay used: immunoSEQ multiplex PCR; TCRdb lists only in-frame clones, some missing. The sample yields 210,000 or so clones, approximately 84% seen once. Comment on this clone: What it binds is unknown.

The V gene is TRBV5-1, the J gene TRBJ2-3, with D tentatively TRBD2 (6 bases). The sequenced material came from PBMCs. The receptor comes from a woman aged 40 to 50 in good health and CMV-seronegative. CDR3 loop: CASSLDPGGSDTQYF. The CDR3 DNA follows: TGCGCCAGCAGCTTGGATCCCGGGGGATCAGATACGCAGTATTTT.